This entry describes one TCR beta chain. Additional DNA sequences in this sample encode the identical CDR3. The sample belongs to a study of shared clonotypes between healthy human individuals. Study at large: The plates for each donor numbered three CD4 naive, three CD4 memory, two CD8 naive and one CD8 memory.

For every subset, genomic DNA was evenly distributed across several immunoSEQ plates. Here immunoSEQ multiplex PCR was the method, and the copy in TCRdb shows in-frame clones only, minus some. Here the sample spans about 380,000 clones, 96% being singletons. CDR1 is SGHRS, CDR2 YFSETQ, per germline. Deletions cut 0 bases from V and 1 base from J, with 6 bases between. The CDR3 loop spans 14 amino acids. This chain connects TRBV5-1 to TRBJ2-3, with D maybe TRBD2 (5 bases). Material for sequencing was memory CD8+ T cells sorted from blood. Described subset: CD45RO+ cells pooled with CCR7-negative TemRA cells. This receptor was identified in a man under 40 in good health. The CDR3 sequence is CASSLEGGTDTQYF. Written as DNA, the CDR3 is TGCGCCAGCAGCTTGGAGGGAGGCACAGATACGCAGTATTTT.